This T cell receptor beta chain was obtained from a study of CD8+CD57+ T cells in acquired aplastic anemia. Study background: Yields of DNA that came from sorted CD4+ and CD8+ cells averaged roughly 3.2 ug.

This clonotype was picked up a small number of times. The germline gene is not matched at one end of the junction; a read error may be the cause. The CDR3 extends over 14 amino acids. The germline V gene has CDR1 SGHRS and CDR2 YFSETQ. Profiling that covered TCR beta VDJ and CDR3 relied on genomic DNA as its template. Each CDR3 protein gets one entry after TCRdb re-called the reads with MiXCR. The table lists more than 150,000 distinct CDR3 sequences, approximately 48% of them singletons. Patients chosen for sequencing had CD8+CD57+ cells that had expanded, as shown by flow cytometry. The enrolled patients all had severe acquired aplastic anemia. All patients were therapy-naive when blood was sampled.

This TCR derives from a human donor with aplastic anemia. Sequences were obtained from sorted CD4+, CD8+, or CD8+CD57+ T cells (not recorded which) from PBMCs. This sequence joins TRBV5-1 and TRBJ2-7, with TRBD1 as a possible D gene (6 bases). This chain's CDR3 is CASSLPLDSYERYF. DNA for the CDR3: TGCGCCAGCAGCTTGCCTCTGGACAGCTACGAGCGGTACTTC.